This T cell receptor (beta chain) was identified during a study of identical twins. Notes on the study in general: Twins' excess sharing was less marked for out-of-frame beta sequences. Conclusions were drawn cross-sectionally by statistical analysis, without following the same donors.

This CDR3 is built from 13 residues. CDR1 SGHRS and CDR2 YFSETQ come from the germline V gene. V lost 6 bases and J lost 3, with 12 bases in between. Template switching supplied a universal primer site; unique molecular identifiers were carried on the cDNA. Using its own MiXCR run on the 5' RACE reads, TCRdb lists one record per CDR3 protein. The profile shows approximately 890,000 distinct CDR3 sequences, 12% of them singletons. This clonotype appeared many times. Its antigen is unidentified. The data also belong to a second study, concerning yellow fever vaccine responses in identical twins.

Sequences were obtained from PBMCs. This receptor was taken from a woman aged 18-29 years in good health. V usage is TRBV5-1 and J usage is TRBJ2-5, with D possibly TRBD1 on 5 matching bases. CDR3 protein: CASIADIKETQYF. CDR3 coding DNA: TGCGCCAGCATCGCGGACATTAAAGAGACCCAGTACTTC.